The rows below give T cell receptor beta chains drawn from one sample of a study of cytomegalovirus exposure and HLA in healthy donors. TCRdb's copy holds only in-frame clones and misses some; the assay was immunoSEQ multiplex PCR. The profile shows about 150,000 clones, over 80% of them singletons. The source material was PBMCs. The receptors come from a boy aged 2 to 9 in good health and CMV-seronegative. CDR3s include the opening cysteine and the closing phenylalanine or tryptophan. D genes are given only for firm matches. Size tells how often a clone was seen (once, few, many) or the class of an expanded clone, and some rows leave it out.

j_call: TRBJ2-7
v_call: TRBV14
clone_size: NA
d_call: TRBD2
cdr3_aa: CASSQRGEVTYEQYF
cdr3_nt: TGTGCCAGCAGCCAACGGGGGGAGGTCACCTACGAGCAGTACTTC

j_call: TRBJ2-2
v_call: TRBV5-1
clone_size: NA
d_call: NA
cdr3_aa: CASSFGLGGPGTGELFF
cdr3_nt: TGCGCCAGCAGCTTCGGTCTGGGGGGGCCGGGGACCGGGGAGCTGTTTTTT

j_call: TRBJ2-7
v_call: TRBV7-2
clone_size: few
d_call: TRBD2
cdr3_aa: CASSSRLAGAPYEQYF
cdr3_nt: TGTGCCAGCAGCTCCAGACTAGCGGGAGCCCCCTACGAGCAGTACTTC

j_call: TRBJ1-2
v_call: TRBV30
clone_size: NA
d_call: NA
cdr3_aa: CAWRIPQGSGYTF
cdr3_nt: TGTGCCTGGAGAATTCCCCAGGGAAGCGGCTACACCTTC

j_call: TRBJ1-2
v_call: TRBV5-1
clone_size: NA
d_call: TRBD1
cdr3_aa: CASSKNSQGSLNYGYTF
cdr3_nt: TGCGCCAGCAGCAAAAATTCACAGGGGTCCCTTAACTATGGCTACACCTTC

j_call: TRBJ2-7
v_call: TRBV7-2
clone_size: NA
d_call: TRBD2
cdr3_aa: CASSLEAGLRYEQYF
cdr3_nt: TGTGCCAGCAGCTTAGAAGCGGGGTTACGCTACGAGCAGTACTTC

j_call: TRBJ2-3
v_call: TRBV9
clone_size: NA
d_call: TRBD2
cdr3_aa: CASSRLAGGVYTQYF
cdr3_nt: TGTGCCAGCAGCCGACTAGCGGGGGGAGTGTATACGCAGTATTTT

j_call: TRBJ2-5
v_call: TRBV19
clone_size: NA
d_call: TRBD2
cdr3_aa: CASSIGLAGGQETQYF
cdr3_nt: TGTGCCAGTAGTATAGGACTAGCGGGGGGCCAAGAGACCCAGTACTTC

j_call: TRBJ1-5
v_call: TRBV29-1
clone_size: NA
d_call: NA
cdr3_aa: CSVWANGLYNQPQHF
cdr3_nt: TGCAGCGTCTGGGCAAACGGACTATACAATCAGCCCCAGCATTTT

j_call: TRBJ2-1
v_call: TRBV5-1
clone_size: NA
d_call: TRBD2
cdr3_aa: CASSLEVAGGRNEQFF
cdr3_nt: TGCGCCAGCAGCTTGGAAGTAGCGGGAGGGCGGAATGAGCAGTTCTTC

j_call: TRBJ1-2
v_call: TRBV29-1
clone_size: NA
d_call: TRBD1
cdr3_aa: CSAGGLYGYTF
cdr3_nt: TGCAGCGCAGGGGGCCTCTATGGCTACACCTTC

j_call: TRBJ1-4
v_call: TRBV11-2
clone_size: few
d_call: NA
cdr3_aa: CASAGGPIIEKLFF
cdr3_nt: TGTGCCAGCGCGGGGGGCCCCATCATAGAAAAACTGTTTTTT

j_call: TRBJ1-5
v_call: TRBV19
clone_size: NA
d_call: NA
cdr3_aa: CASSIVGGGQPQHF
cdr3_nt: TGTGCCAGTAGTATAGTGGGGGGGGGTCAGCCCCAGCATTTT

j_call: TRBJ2-6
v_call: TRBV4-3
clone_size: NA
d_call: TRBD1
cdr3_aa: CASSRGRGLVSGANVLTF
cdr3_nt: TGCGCCAGCAGCCGAGGCAGGGGGTTGGTCTCTGGGGCCAACGTCCTGACTTTC

j_call: TRBJ2-3
v_call: TRBV29-1
clone_size: NA
d_call: NA
cdr3_aa: CSVDFRAGRTDTQYF
cdr3_nt: TGCAGCGTTGATTTTCGGGCAGGGAGGACAGATACGCAGTATTTT

j_call: TRBJ2-5
v_call: TRBV25-1
clone_size: few
d_call: NA
cdr3_aa: CASSEGQVNGETQYF
cdr3_nt: TGTGCCAGCAGTGAAGGCCAGGTGAACGGCGAGACCCAGTACTTC

j_call: TRBJ1-2
v_call: TRBV19
clone_size: NA
d_call: NA
cdr3_aa: CASSRSTGLGSGYTF
cdr3_nt: TGTGCCAGTAGTAGGTCTACAGGCCTCGGTAGTGGCTACACCTTC

j_call: TRBJ2-6
v_call: TRBV19
clone_size: NA
d_call: NA
cdr3_aa: CASSPGGSGANVLTF
cdr3_nt: TGTGCCAGTAGCCCGGGTGGCTCTGGGGCCAACGTCCTGACTTTC

j_call: TRBJ1-4
v_call: TRBV5-1
clone_size: NA
d_call: TRBD1
cdr3_aa: CASSLQGAEEKLFF
cdr3_nt: TGCGCCAGCAGCCTACAGGGGGCGGAGGAAAAACTGTTTTTT

j_call: TRBJ2-6
v_call: TRBV11-2
clone_size: NA
d_call: NA
cdr3_aa: CASSLDLGAGANVLTF
cdr3_nt: TGTGCCAGCAGCTTAGATCTTGGGGCCGGGGCCAACGTCCTGACTTTC

j_call: TRBJ2-1
v_call: TRBV9
clone_size: NA
d_call: TRBD2
cdr3_aa: CASSISGRWNEQFF
cdr3_nt: TGTGCCAGCAGCATTAGCGGGAGATGGAATGAGCAGTTCTTC

j_call: TRBJ2-1
v_call: TRBV7-7
clone_size: NA
d_call: TRBD2
cdr3_aa: CASSPGTSGNNEQFF
cdr3_nt: TGCGCTAGCAGCCCCGGGACTAGCGGAAACAATGAGCAGTTCTTC

j_call: TRBJ2-2
v_call: TRBV11-3
clone_size: NA
d_call: NA
cdr3_aa: CASSATSFGGELFF
cdr3_nt: TGTGCCAGCAGCGCTACTAGCTTCGGCGGGGAGCTGTTTTTT

j_call: TRBJ2-1
v_call: TRBV5-1
clone_size: NA
d_call: TRBD2
cdr3_aa: CASSLTTSGAEQFF
cdr3_nt: TGCGCCAGCAGCCTTACGACTAGCGGAGCTGAGCAGTTCTTC

j_call: TRBJ1-4
v_call: TRBV11-2
clone_size: NA
d_call: NA
cdr3_aa: CASSLGGIGAGEKLFF
cdr3_nt: TGTGCCAGCAGCCTGGGGGGGATTGGGGCTGGTGAAAAACTGTTTTTT

j_call: TRBJ1-3
v_call: TRBV5-4
clone_size: NA
d_call: NA
cdr3_aa: CASSLAGSVGGNTIYF
cdr3_nt: TGTGCCAGCAGCTTGGCCGGGTCTGTTGGTGGAAACACCATATATTTT

j_call: TRBJ2-2
v_call: TRBV9
clone_size: NA
d_call: TRBD2
cdr3_aa: CASSVDGGGSNTGELFF
cdr3_nt: TGTGCCAGCAGCGTAGATGGCGGGGGGTCGAACACCGGGGAGCTGTTTTTT

j_call: TRBJ2-3
v_call: TRBV7-2
clone_size: few
d_call: TRBD2
cdr3_aa: CASSLVGTSGSTDTQYF
cdr3_nt: TGTGCCAGCAGCTTAGTGGGGACTAGCGGGAGTACAGATACGCAGTATTTT

j_call: TRBJ2-7
v_call: TRBV28
clone_size: NA
d_call: NA
cdr3_aa: CASSFQGRPYEQYF
cdr3_nt: TGTGCCAGCAGTTTCCAGGGCAGACCCTACGAGCAGTACTTC

j_call: TRBJ2-3
v_call: TRBV19
clone_size: NA
d_call: TRBD1
cdr3_aa: CASSRAGGAADTQYF
cdr3_nt: TGTGCCAGTAGTAGGGCAGGGGGCGCAGCAGATACGCAGTATTTT

j_call: TRBJ2-3
v_call: TRBV25-1
clone_size: NA
d_call: TRBD2
cdr3_aa: CASSEQRDTDTQYF
cdr3_nt: TGTGCCAGCAGTGAACAGCGGGACACAGATACGCAGTATTTT

j_call: TRBJ2-7
v_call: TRBV6-1
clone_size: few
d_call: NA
cdr3_aa: CASRRAGPYEQYF
cdr3_nt: TGTGCCAGCAGGAGGGCGGGCCCCTACGAGCAGTACTTC

j_call: TRBJ2-2
v_call: TRBV7-2
clone_size: NA
d_call: NA
cdr3_aa: CASSVHRGLNTGELFF
cdr3_nt: TGTGCCAGCAGCGTACACAGGGGACTGAACACCGGGGAGCTGTTTTTT

j_call: TRBJ1-5
v_call: TRBV7-9
clone_size: NA
d_call: TRBD1
cdr3_aa: CASSLGGQGSNQPQHF
cdr3_nt: TGTGCCAGCAGCTTAGGGGGACAGGGAAGCAATCAGCCCCAGCATTTT

j_call: TRBJ1-2
v_call: TRBV7-2
clone_size: NA
d_call: NA
cdr3_aa: CASSLSVGVPYGYTF
cdr3_nt: TGTGCCAGCAGCTTATCGGTTGGAGTACCATATGGCTACACCTTC

j_call: TRBJ2-3
v_call: TRBV5-1
clone_size: NA
d_call: NA
cdr3_aa: CASSLDGQGITDTQYF
cdr3_nt: TGCGCCAGCAGCTTGGACGGCCAGGGGATTACAGATACGCAGTATTTT

j_call: TRBJ2-2
v_call: TRBV6-5
clone_size: few
d_call: NA
cdr3_aa: CASSSHRAGELFF
cdr3_nt: TGTGCCAGCAGTTCCCATCGGGCCGGGGAGCTGTTTTTT

j_call: TRBJ1-2
v_call: TRBV27
clone_size: NA
d_call: TRBD1
cdr3_aa: CASSPGTGGGYGYTF
cdr3_nt: TGTGCCAGCAGTCCCGGAACAGGGGGCGGCTATGGCTACACCTTC

j_call: TRBJ1-2
v_call: TRBV11-3
clone_size: NA
d_call: NA
cdr3_aa: CASTRSGTNYGYTF
cdr3_nt: TGTGCCAGCACCAGGTCCGGGACAAACTATGGCTACACCTTC

j_call: TRBJ1-6
v_call: TRBV6-6
clone_size: NA
d_call: NA
cdr3_aa: CASSGGAINGSPLHF
cdr3_nt: TGTGCCAGCTCGGGCGGGGCCATAAACGGGTCACCCCTCCACTTT

j_call: TRBJ2-6
v_call: TRBV30
clone_size: NA
d_call: NA
cdr3_aa: CALDSSGANVLTF
cdr3_nt: TGTGCCTTGGACAGCTCTGGGGCCAACGTCCTGACTTTC